Listed here are 14 T cell receptor beta chains from one sample, sequenced in a study of response to subunit inactivated influenza vaccine. TCRdb processed the RT-PCR reads anew with MiXCR; each CDR3 protein has one entry. This table holds under 850,000 distinct CDR3 sequences, about 18% found once. The sample in question was PBMCs from blood, obtained less than 6 days after vaccination. All receptors come from a man aged 45 to 65 who received an inactivated influenza vaccine.

The CDR3 protein is CATWDRYNEQFF. The CDR3 region has the DNA TGTGCCACCTGGGACAGGTACAATGAGCAGTTCTTC. The V and J genes are TRBV28 and TRBJ2-1, with 8 bases matching TRBD1. The CDR3 runs 12 residues. V lost 10 bases, J lost 4 bases, and 3 bases stayed unmatched. CDR1 is MDHEN and CDR2 is SYDVKM in the germline V gene.

The rearrangement uses TRBV4-3 and TRBJ2-1; 7 bases map to TRBD2. This CDR3 has 16 amino acids. CDR1 and CDR2 from the germline V gene are LGHNA and YSLEER. The ends lost 0 bases at V and 3 bases at J; junction bases unmatched: 5. The CDR3 DNA sequence: TGCGCCAGCAGCCAAGACCCTAGCGGCAACTACAATGAGCAGTTCTTC. This gives the protein CASSQDPSGNYNEQFF.

Only a few counts were recorded for this clonotype. The rearrangement joins TRBV6-1 to TRBJ2-3; 12 bases map to TRBD2. This CDR3 has 15 residues. Germline V gene sequence: CDR1 MNHNS, CDR2 SASEGT. With 6 bases clipped from V and 6 bases from J, the junction kept 7 bases outside the gene matches. The chain's CDR3 is CASRLTSGGRDTQYF. Written as DNA, the CDR3 is TGTGCCAGCAGACTCACTAGCGGGGGGAGGGATACGCAGTATTTT.

This chain connects TRBV5-6 to TRBJ2-7; 9 nucleotides match TRBD1. This CDR3 is built from 14 residues. With V trimmed by 3 bases and J by 4 bases, 5 bases remained unmatched. Germline lookup yields CDR1 SGHDT and CDR2 YYEEEE. The CDR3 here is CASSSKGQGYEQYF. The CDR3 region has the DNA TGTGCCAGCAGCTCAAAGGGACAGGGTTACGAGCAGTACTTC. The entire variable domain, with the rest obtained from reference TRBV5-6 and TRBJ2-7, is as follows: DAGVTQSPTHLIKTRGQQVTLRCSPKSGHDTVSWYQQALGQGPQFIFQYYEEEERQRGNFPDRFSGHQFPNYSSELNVNALLLGDSALYLCASSSKGQGYEQYFGPGTRLTVT.

This clonotype turned up a few times. This chain connects TRBV5-6 to TRBJ2-5; maybe TRBD2 (6 bases). With 0 bases removed from V and 4 bases from J, the gap between germline ends came to 10 bases. In germline, CDR1 is SGHDT, CDR2 YYEEEE. This CDR3 region has 14 residues. CDR3 coding DNA: TGTGCCAGCAGCTTGGTAACCGGGAGAGAGACCCAGTACTTC. It translates to CASSLVTGRETQYF.

V gene TRBV28 combines with J gene TRBJ2-2; a weak D match, TRBD2 (6 bases). V lost 6 bases and J 0 bases, leaving 26 bases between the germline ends. This CDR3 is 20 amino acids long. Germline assignment: CDR1 MDHEN and CDR2 SYDVKM. CDR3 protein: CASSALGGLKRNPNTGELFF. Here the CDR3 DNA reads TGTGCCAGCAGCGCCTTGGGCGGACTAAAACGCAACCCGAACACCGGGGAGCTGTTTTTT. Variable domain in full (rest from reference TRBV28 and TRBJ2-2): DVKVTQSSRYLVKRTGEKVFLECVQDMDHENMFWYRQDPGLGLRLIYFSYDVKMKEKGDIPEGYSVSREKKERFSLILESASTNQTSMYLCASSALGGLKRNPNTGELFFGEGSRLTVL.

The rearrangement joins TRBV3-1 to TRBJ1-1; D uncertain. The length of the CDR3 is 13 residues. Germline V lookup: CDR1 LGHDT, CDR2 YNNKEL (reference sequence). V was cut by 0 bases and J by 10 bases, with 12 bases left in between. The CDR3 DNA reads as TGTGCCAGCAGCCAAGATTTAGGAGATAGAGCTTTCTTT. This translates into CASSQDLGDRAFF.

The chain has TRBV6-2 or TRBV6-3 and TRBJ2-4, with D possibly matching TRBD1 (6 bases). CDR1 and CDR2 from the germline V gene are MNHEY and SVGEGT. Trimming removed 5 bases from V and 15 bases from J, with 20 bases in between. This CDR3 is built from 13 residues. CDR3 amino acids: CASSDQQGRVGYF. As DNA, the CDR3 is TGTGCCAGCAGTGACCAACAGGGTAGGGTAGGGTACTTC.

This clonotype has a count of ten or more. The CDR3 sequence: CASSKASETQYF. As DNA, the CDR3 is TGTGCCAGCAGCAAGGCCTCAGAGACCCAGTACTTC. The J gene is TRBJ2-5, the V gene TRBV7-2, with no clear D. Germline V gives CDR1 SGHTA, CDR2 FQGNSA. This CDR3 region has 12 residues. V was cut by 5 bases and J by 4 bases, with 8 bases left in between.

This clonotype has ten or more counts. The V gene is TRBV5-1, the J gene TRBJ2-1; a possible D gene is TRBD1 (6 bases). The V gene lost 5 bases and the J gene lost 8 bases, with 14 bases spanning the gap. Germline-derived CDR1 and CDR2 are SGHRS and YFSETQ. The CDR3 loop spans 13 amino acids. CDR3 residues: CASRGTFRDEQFF. The DNA for the CDR3 is TGCGCCAGCAGGGGGACATTTCGGGATGAGCAGTTCTTC. The entire variable domain, with the rest obtained from reference TRBV5-1 and TRBJ2-1, is as follows: KAGVTQTPRYLIKTRGQQVTLSCSPISGHRSVSWYQQTPGQGLQFLFEYFSETQRNKGNFPGRFSGRQFSNSRSEMNVSTLELGDSALYLCASRGTFRDEQFFGPGTRLTVL.

This chain uses TRBV10-3 with TRBJ2-3, with a possible D match to TRBD2 (6 bases). The CDR3 extends over 14 amino acids. Trimming stripped 5 bases from V and 5 bases from J, with 14 bases between. Per the germline V gene, CDR1 is ENHRY and CDR2 is SYGVKD. In nucleotides, the CDR3 is TGTGCCATCAGTCTGTATAGGGAGGAAGATACGCAGTATTTT. It is translated as CAISLYREEDTQYF.

This clonotype showed up many times. The gene calls are TRBV9 and TRBJ2-2; D is unclear. CDR3 length: 15 residues. V dropped 0 bases and J dropped 1 base, with 7 bases sitting between them. Germline CDR1 SGDLS, CDR2 YYNGEE. The CDR3 region is CASSVVPLNTGELFF. The CDR3 DNA reads as TGTGCCAGCAGCGTAGTCCCCCTGAACACCGGGGAGCTGTTTTTT.

V is TRBV10-3 and J is TRBJ1-1, with D maybe TRBD1 (5 bases). Germline V lookup: CDR1 ENHRY, CDR2 SYGVKD. The CDR3 is made up of 14 amino acids. V lost 6 bases and J 0 bases, leaving 11 bases between the germline ends. CDR3 DNA: TGTGCCATCAGGGGGGGACGGATGAACACTGAAGCTTTCTTT. This gives the protein CAIRGGRMNTEAFF.

This clonotype was found many times. The V call is TRBV12-3 or TRBV12-4, the J call TRBJ2-3; D remains unclear. V lost 3 bases and J 0 bases, leaving 7 bases between the germline ends. The CDR3 runs 14 residues. Written as DNA, the CDR3 is TGTGCCAGCAGTTTGTCTAGTAGCACAGATACGCAGTATTTT. Translation gives CASSLSSSTDTQYF.